This T cell receptor (beta chain) was sequenced for a study of cytomegalovirus exposure and HLA in healthy donors. Study outcomes and limitations: Segments of the TCR beta V type were, in most cases, productive about 87% or about 30% of the time in an earlier analysis. Many donors shared some public TCRs, even though most TCR sequences were rare. A likely sequencing artifact accounted for one observed cluster of highly shared sequence variants.

The study ran its PCR with 60 Vbeta and 13 Jbeta primers. This table comes from immunoSEQ multiplex PCR, and its TCRdb copy is limited to in-frame clones, with some not included. The data hold over 150,000 clones, with roughly four fifths observed a single time. Turning to this clone: As yet, its antigen is unknown.

The germline V gene encodes CDR1 SGDLS and CDR2 YYNGEE. The CDR3 contains 15 residues. The V gene end was trimmed by 3 bases and the J gene end by 1 base; junction bases not matched to a gene: 6. Donors likely had unrecorded immune exposures despite being nominally healthy when sampled. This sequence was found in a male donor in good health and CMV-seronegative. Sample: PBMCs. The J gene is TRBJ1-1, the V gene TRBV9; 7 bases are a match to TRBD1. The CDR3 is CASSAATGANTEAFF. CDR3 DNA sequence: TGTGCCAGCAGCGCCGCTACAGGGGCGAACACTGAAGCTTTCTTT. The variable domain in full, completed from reference TRBV9 and TRBJ1-1, reads DSGVTQTPKHLITATGQRVTLRCSPRSGDLSVYWYQQSLDQGLQFLIQYYNGEERAKGNILERFSAQQFPDLHSELNLSSLELGDSALYFCASSAATGANTEAFFGQGTRLTVV.